This TCR beta chain emerged from a study of CXCR3-negative and CXCR3-positive naive CD8 T cells. Findings and limits, study-wide: The study found more hydrophobic TRB CDR3s in CXCR3-positive naive cells than in CXCR3-negative naive cells. The study found CXCR3 expression partially decreased after cryopreservation and ran most assays on fresh PBMCs. Similar levels of surface CD5 were seen between naive subsets; TCR strength was inferred from TRB CDR3 properties. Both naive subsets had comparably high diversity; memory CD8+ cells much lower.

Those CD8+ T cells considered naive were CD45RO-CCR7+CD27+CD95-. UMI-tagged TRB cDNA libraries were built via 5' RACE. TCRdb reprocessed the 5' RACE reads; each CDR3 protein has one entry and no DNA is given. The record lists some 150,000 distinct CDR3 sequences, of which the ten most abundant hold 0.41%. The CDR3 has 16 residues. CDR1 is KGHDR, CDR2 SFDVKD, per germline. On this clonotype itself: Its antigen remains unidentified.

The sample consisted of naive CXCR3+ CD8+ T cells from blood. Subset of the sample: CD45RO-CCR7+CD27+CD95- naive CD8+ T cells expressing CXCR3 (TNR3+). The TCR sequence derives from a human donor in good health. Some clones in this sample may be carry-over from other donors' samples. V usage is TRBV24-1 and J usage is TRBJ2-1; without DNA, the TCRdb call of TRBD1 cannot be checked. CDR3 amino acids: CATSDVVGTGYNEQFF.